The 30 T cell receptor beta chains given below trace back to one sample, sequenced in a study of T cell responses to AZD1222 COVID-19 vaccine. Clones were read by immunoSEQ multiplex PCR, and TCRdb kept only the in-frame ones, dropping some. The sample includes 150,000 to 200,000 clones, around nine tenths of them seen just once. Sample: peripheral blood, taken 28 days after the second AZD1222 dose. These receptor sequences come from an adult who received the AZD1222 COVID-19 vaccine.

The genes are TRBV19 and TRBJ2-5, with 7 nucleotides matching TRBD2. The ends lost 1 base at V and 8 bases at J; junction bases unmatched: 4. This CDR3 region has 13 residues. CDR1 and CDR2 (germline): LNHDA, SQIVND (reference sequence). CDR3 sequence (DNA): TGTGCCAGTAGTATAGGCCCGGGAGGTACCCAGTACTTC. Protein sequence: CASSIGPGGTQYF. Together with reference TRBV19 and TRBJ2-5, the CDR3 gives the full variable domain: DGGITQSPKYLFRKEGQNVTLSCEQNLNHDAMYWYRQDPGQGLRLIYYSQIVNDFQKGDIAEGYSVSREKKESFPLTVTSAQKNPTAFYLCASSIGPGGTQYFGPGTRLLVL.

The chain couples TRBV7-9 to TRBJ1-2; D remains unclear. The ends were cut back, 4 bases at V and 10 bases at J, with 13 bases in the middle. The CDR3 covers 12 residues. Germline CDR1 is SEHNR and CDR2 is FQNEAQ (reference sequence). In DNA form, the CDR3 reads TGTGCCAGCAGCTCTACCCATCGGCCCTACACCTTC. This codes for CASSSTHRPYTF.

The chain recombines TRBV11-3 with TRBJ2-7; D uncertain. This CDR3 is built from 13 residues. Per germline, CDR1 SGHNT and CDR2 YENEEA. V was trimmed by 0 bases and J by 6 bases, leaving 9 bases between them. CDR3: CASSLDRVGEQYF. In DNA, the CDR3 is TGTGCCAGCAGCTTAGATCGTGTTGGCGAGCAGTACTTC.

The chain employs TRBV19 and TRBJ2-7; TRBD1 might be the D (6 bases). Looked up from germline, CDR1 is LNHDA and CDR2 is SQIVND (reference sequence). V lost 5 bases and J lost 0, with 11 bases in between. This CDR3 has 14 amino acids. CDR3 amino acids: CASSQTGSSYEQYF. In DNA, the CDR3 is TGTGCCAGTAGTCAGACAGGTAGCTCCTACGAGCAGTACTTC. Complete variable domain (other parts from reference TRBV19 and TRBJ2-7): DGGITQSPKYLFRKEGQNVTLSCEQNLNHDAMYWYRQDPGQGLRLIYYSQIVNDFQKGDIAEGYSVSREKKESFPLTVTSAQKNPTAFYLCASSQTGSSYEQYFGPGTRLTVT.

This clone appeared a single time. The DNA of the CDR3 is TGTGCCAGCAGCTTGGGAGTAGCAGCGAACACCGGGGAGCTGTTTTTT. Translation gives CASSLGVAANTGELFF. This chain uses TRBV5-8 with TRBJ2-2; D remains ambiguous. The germline CDR1 and CDR2 sequences are SGHTS and YDEGEE. Trimming took 0 bases from V and 0 from J, leaving 9 bases between them. The CDR3 consists of 16 residues.

This clone was observed once. The chain is built from TRBV3-1 (or the pseudogene TRBV3-2) and TRBJ1-1; D is undetermined. CDR1 and CDR2 (germline): LGHDT, YNNKEL (reference sequence). Deletions cut 6 bases from V and 1 base from J, with 18 bases between. The CDR3 runs 16 residues. Here the CDR3 DNA reads TGTGCCAGCAGTTTAATTTTGGGAGAGGGGAACACTGAAGCTTTCTTT. This encodes CASSLILGEGNTEAFF.

The V call is TRBV7-9, the J call TRBJ1-1; D is ambiguous. Trimming took off 1 base at V and 1 base at J, with 13 bases between the two ends. This CDR3 region has 16 residues. Germline V lookup: CDR1 SEHNR, CDR2 FQNEAQ (reference sequence). The CDR3 coding sequence is TGTGCCAGCAGCTTAGAAGCATTAAAGGCGAACACTGAAGCTTTCTTT. As protein: CASSLEALKANTEAFF.

This clone was recorded a few times. The chain couples TRBV19 to TRBJ1-2; possibly TRBD1 for D (6 bases). Germline V gene data show CDR1 as LNHDA and CDR2 as SQIVND (reference sequence). The CDR3 loop spans 15 amino acids. Trimming shortened V by 3 bases and J by 2 bases, and 13 bases separated the two germline ends. The CDR3 DNA reads as TGTGCCAGTAGTATTTCCGGACAGACAAACTATGGCTACACCTTC. Its protein is CASSISGQTNYGYTF.

The count of this clone is one. The chain has TRBV19 and TRBJ2-3, with 8 bases fitting TRBD2. Germline values: CDR1 LNHDA, CDR2 SQIVND (reference sequence). The CDR3 is 19 residues long. The V segment lost 3 bases and the J segment 0 bases; nucleotides outside the gene matches: 14. CDR3 DNA sequence: TGTGCCAGTAGTATGGGACGGGGGGGCCGTGGTTCGAGCACAGATACGCAGTATTTT. Amino acids: CASSMGRGGRGSSTDTQYF.

The gene calls are TRBV6-2 or TRBV6-3 and TRBJ2-1; D not certain. The V end was cut by 8 bases, the J end by 3 bases, with 14 bases between. There are 14 residues in the CDR3. Germline V gene sequence: CDR1 MNHEY, CDR2 SVGEGT. The CDR3 loop is CASGSRTDYNEQFF. The CDR3 bases are TGTGCCAGCGGTTCCCGAACAGACTACAATGAGCAGTTCTTC.

This clone was observed once. In the same sample, other DNA sequences code for this CDR3. This chain uses TRBV7-9 with TRBJ1-1; D is unclear. Between the trimmed V and J ends, which lost 3 bases and 0 bases, there was a span of 5 bases. This CDR3 spans 13 amino acids. Germline V CDR1 and CDR2: SEHNR, FQNEAQ (reference sequence). This CDR3 reads CASSLALNTEAFF. The CDR3 coding sequence is TGTGCCAGCAGCTTGGCTCTGAACACTGAAGCTTTCTTT.

This clone appeared a few times. The rearrangement links TRBV15 to TRBJ1-4, with D possibly TRBD1 on 6 matching bases. The CDR3 totals 16 residues. Between the trimmed V and J ends, which lost 1 base and 0 bases, there was a span of 9 bases. The germline gives CDR1 LNHNV, CDR2 YYDKDF (reference sequence). In nucleotides, the CDR3 is TGTGCCACCAGCAGAGCCAGGGGTGCAACTAATGAAAAACTGTTTTTT. Residues: CATSRARGATNEKLFF.

This chain connects TRBV5-1 to TRBJ2-3; unclear D gene. The CDR3 sequence is 13 residues long. Deletions cut 0 bases from V and 7 bases from J, with 9 bases between. The germline V gene has CDR1 SGHRS and CDR2 YFSETQ. DNA of the CDR3: TGCGCCAGCAGCTTGGTCGGCGAGAATACGCAGTATTTT. It encodes CASSLVGENTQYF.

The chain recombines TRBV28 with TRBJ2-5; weak D call: TRBD1 (6 bases). CDR3 length: 14 residues. Trimming removed 5 bases from V and 1 base from J, with 11 bases in between. The germline gives CDR1 MDHEN, CDR2 SYDVKM. In nucleotides, the CDR3 is TGTGCCAGCAGTCCCGGACAGACCCAAGAGACCCAGTACTTC. It specifies CASSPGQTQETQYF.

The rearrangement joins TRBV2 to TRBJ2-7; 10 bases match TRBD1. There are 14 residues in the CDR3. J gave up 5 bases and V 7 bases, and 8 bases lay outside the gene matches. CDR1 is SNHLY and CDR2 is FYNNEI in the germline V gene. The CDR3 nucleotides read TGTGCCAGCACCTCGGACAGGGGGTTCGACGAGCAGTACTTC. Translating gives CASTSDRGFDEQYF.

The chain uses TRBV4-2 and TRBJ2-5; 9 positions agree with TRBD1. Looked up from germline, CDR1 is LGHNA and CDR2 is YNFKEQ. The CDR3 consists of 17 residues. J was trimmed by 1 base and V by 0 bases; bases with no gene match: 6. CDR3 residues: CASSQDPSTGGQETQYF. The DNA of the CDR3 is TGTGCCAGCAGCCAAGACCCTTCGACAGGGGGCCAAGAGACCCAGTACTTC.

The chain is built from TRBV18 and TRBJ2-1, with TRBD2 matching 8 bases. CDR1 and CDR2 (germline): KGHSH, LQKENI. This CDR3 comprises 15 residues. The J segment lost 5 bases and the V segment lost 2 bases, leaving 5 bases of the junction unmatched. DNA for the CDR3: TGTGCCAGCTCACCATCGCGCGGGGGGAACAATGAGCAGTTCTTC. This codes for CASSPSRGGNNEQFF.

The chain links TRBV5-4 to TRBJ1-2; tentative D call: TRBD1 (6 bases). Germline V gene data show CDR1 as SGHNT and CDR2 as YYREEE (reference sequence). The CDR3 runs 13 residues. Trimming took off 6 bases at V and 4 bases at J, with 13 bases between the two ends. As DNA, the CDR3 is TGTGCCAGCACCCTATGGGGGCTCTATGGCTACACCTTC. This encodes CASTLWGLYGYTF.

The rearrangement links TRBV16 to TRBJ1-5, with a tentative D call TRBD1 (5 bases). The CDR3 extends over 15 amino acids. V lost 4 bases and J 4 bases, leaving 14 bases between the germline ends. The germline V gene encodes CDR1 KGHSY and CDR2 FQNENV. CDR3 protein: CASSLRSGGNQPQHF. As DNA, the CDR3 is TGTGCCAGCAGCCTGAGATCCGGGGGGAATCAGCCCCAGCATTTT. The complete variable domain, with remaining parts taken from reference TRBV16 and TRBJ1-5, reads GEEVAQTPKHLVRGEGQKAKLYCAPIKGHSYVFWYQQVLKNEFKFLISFQNENVFDETGMPKERFSAKCLPNSPCSLEIQATKLEDSAVYFCASSLRSGGNQPQHFGDGTRLSIL.

For this clone: The junction departs from germline at one end; a sequencing error may be responsible. This sequence joins TRBV7-7 and TRBJ2-3, with D tentatively TRBD1 (6 bases). This CDR3 is built from 15 residues. Per the germline V gene, CDR1 is SSHAT and CDR2 is FNYEAQ (reference sequence). The CDR3, as DNA: TGTGCTAGCAGCGCCACAGGGATTCGGGCAGATACGCAGTATTTT. Its translation is CASSATGIRADTQYF.

The gene calls are TRBV28 and TRBJ2-1, with 7 nucleotides matching TRBD2. The CDR3 spans 16 residues. Losses at the gene ends were 4 bases for V and 5 bases for J; bases not matched to a gene: 11. The germline V gene has CDR1 MDHEN and CDR2 SYDVKM. CDR3: CASSSRGGGRDNEQFF. CDR3 DNA sequence: TGTGCCAGCAGTTCCCGTGGCGGGGGAAGGGACAATGAGCAGTTCTTC. Variable domain in full (rest from reference TRBV28 and TRBJ2-1): DVKVTQSSRYLVKRTGEKVFLECVQDMDHENMFWYRQDPGLGLRLIYFSYDVKMKEKGDIPEGYSVSREKKERFSLILESASTNQTSMYLCASSSRGGGRDNEQFFGPGTRLTVL.

The chain joins TRBV14 to TRBJ1-2; 7 nucleotides agree with TRBD1. Germline lookup yields CDR1 SGHDN and CDR2 FVKESK. The CDR3 runs to 14 residues. The J segment lost 1 base and the V segment lost 3 bases, leaving 2 bases of the junction unmatched. The CDR3 bases are TGTGCCAGCAGCCAGGACAGGAATAACTATGGCTACACCTTC. Translating it yields CASSQDRNNYGYTF.

This sequence joins TRBV10-3 and TRBJ2-2; D gene unclear. This CDR3 region has 14 residues. Trimming stripped 4 bases from V and 1 base from J, with 7 bases between. The germline CDR1 and CDR2 sequences are ENHRY and SYGVKD. The CDR3: CAISGRVNTGELFF. Here the CDR3 DNA reads TGTGCCATCAGTGGGAGAGTGAACACCGGGGAGCTGTTTTTT.

The V call is TRBV12-5, the J call TRBJ1-6; 9 nucleotides match TRBD1. The V segment lost 6 bases and the J segment 8 bases; nucleotides outside the gene matches: 14. The CDR3 runs 17 residues. The germline CDR1 and CDR2 sequences are LGHNT and FRNRAP. This CDR3 reads CASGQTRGTGPHSPLHF. In nucleotides, the CDR3 is TGTGCTAGTGGCCAAACCAGGGGGACAGGGCCTCATTCACCCCTCCACTTT.

This chain uses TRBV6-2 or TRBV6-3 with TRBJ2-1; no clear D gene. V shed 2 bases and J shed 9 bases, with 8 bases lying between them. In germline, CDR1 is MNHEY, CDR2 SVGEGT. CDR3 length: 12 amino acids. Here the CDR3 DNA reads TGTGCCAGCAGTTACCTTGGTGGTGAGCAGTTCTTC. Translation: CASSYLGGEQFF.

The chain is built from TRBV19 and TRBJ1-3; tentatively, D is TRBD1 (6 bases). CDR3 length: 14 residues. The germline CDR1 and CDR2 sequences are LNHDA and SQIVND (reference sequence). Trimming cost V 7 bases and J 2 bases, with 12 bases left between them. This CDR3 is CASNPGAAGNTIYF. CDR3 bases: TGTGCCAGTAATCCGGGGGCGGCTGGAAACACCATATATTTT.

This chain connects TRBV5-6 to TRBJ2-5; no firm D call. The CDR3 totals 14 residues. Germline CDR1 reads SGHDT; CDR2 reads YYEEEE. Trimming took 1 base from V and 5 from J, leaving 12 bases between them. The CDR3 spells CASSLWVARETQYF. CDR3 DNA sequence: TGTGCCAGCAGCTTGTGGGTCGCCCGGGAGACCCAGTACTTC.

The chain employs TRBV6-2 or TRBV6-3 and TRBJ2-2; D is undetermined. This CDR3 has 12 amino acids. Germline values: CDR1 MNHEY, CDR2 SVGEGT. The V end lost 5 bases, the J end lost 4 bases, and 5 bases lay between the germline ends. The CDR3 spells CASSPPTGELFF. The CDR3 nucleotides are TGTGCCAGCAGTCCCCCCACCGGGGAGCTGTTTTTT.

The V and J genes are TRBV2 and TRBJ1-1; possible D gene TRBD1, 6 bases. Germline CDR1 and CDR2: SNHLY and FYNNEI. This CDR3 has 16 residues. V was clipped by 3 bases and J by 4 bases, with 18 bases between them. CDR3 in amino acids: CASSDPGVGQGTEAFF. CDR3 DNA sequence: TGTGCCAGCAGTGACCCAGGGGTGGGCCAGGGCACTGAAGCTTTCTTT.

The chain combines TRBV2 with TRBJ2-5; no definite D call. CDR3 length: 14 residues. The germline CDR1 and CDR2 sequences are SNHLY and FYNNEI. V was shortened by 3 bases and J by 5 bases, with 13 bases between the two germline ends. CDR3 bases: TGTGCCAGCAGTGAGGGTCAGGATGGGGAGACCCAGTACTTC. Protein product: CASSEGQDGETQYF.